The present T cell receptor beta chain was sequenced within a study of blood T cell repertoires in COVID-19. For the study at large: There were acute and convalescent COVID-19 samples, and they came from the United States, Italy and Spain. In each case, the material was cDNA or gDNA derived from T cells, B-cell-depleted T cells, or PBMCs.

TCRdb's table, derived via immunoSEQ multiplex PCR, lists solely in-frame clones and lacks some. The table lists over 120,000 clones, nearly 80% of them singletons. Symptom resolution, clearance, or two negative PCRs marked donors in Cohort 3 as recovered. This clonotype originated in a woman aged 45 to 65 who had recovered from COVID-19. The sequenced material came from PBMCs or T cells enriched from blood (not recorded which).

In DNA, the CDR3 is TGTGCCAGCAGTTCCTACTCATCTTCTAGCACAGATACGCAGTATTTT. This gives the protein CASSSYSSSSTDTQYF. The V call is TRBV28, the J call TRBJ2-3; D not certain. Trimming pared 4 bases from V and 0 bases from J, leaving 14 bases between. Germline V gene sequence: CDR1 MDHEN, CDR2 SYDVKM. The length of the CDR3 is 16 residues.